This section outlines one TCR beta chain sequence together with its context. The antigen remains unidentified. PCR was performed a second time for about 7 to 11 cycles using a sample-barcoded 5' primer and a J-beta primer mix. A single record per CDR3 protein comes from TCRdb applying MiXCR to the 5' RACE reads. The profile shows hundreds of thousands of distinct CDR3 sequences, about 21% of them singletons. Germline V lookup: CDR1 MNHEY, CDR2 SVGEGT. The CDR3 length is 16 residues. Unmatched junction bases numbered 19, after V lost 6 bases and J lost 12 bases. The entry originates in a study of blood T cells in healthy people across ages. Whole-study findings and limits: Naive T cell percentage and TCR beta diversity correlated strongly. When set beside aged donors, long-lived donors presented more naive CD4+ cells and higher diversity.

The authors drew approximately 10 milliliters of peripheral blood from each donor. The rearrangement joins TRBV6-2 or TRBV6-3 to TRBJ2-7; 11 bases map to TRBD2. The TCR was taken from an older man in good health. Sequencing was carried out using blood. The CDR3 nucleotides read TGTGCCAGCAGACCCTATAGCGGGAGGGATCGAGAGACCCGGTACTTC. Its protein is CASRPYSGRDRETRYF.